This is a list of T cell receptor beta chains from one sample in a study of blood T cell repertoires in COVID-19. Sequencing was performed with immunoSEQ multiplex PCR; in TCRdb, only in-frame clones are kept and a portion is missing. The data hold about 280,000 clones, with approximately 85% observed a single time. What was sequenced was peripheral blood. The receptors stem from a man in his fifties with active or convalescent COVID-19. Each CDR3 is given with its conserved first and last residue. The D gene is left open where the match is weak. Clone size appears in some rows only: once, few, many, or a class for an expanded clone.

D: NA; J: TRBJ1-5; V: TRBV27; size: NA; CDR3: CASSPTSFRDTDQPQHF; DNA: TGTGCCAGCAGTCCCACCTCCTTTCGGGACACCGATCAGCCCCAGCATTTT
D: TRBD2; J: TRBJ2-2; V: TRBV10-3; size: few; CDR3: CAIRTPGGTANTGELFF; DNA: TGTGCCATCCGAACCCCGGGAGGGACCGCGAACACCGGGGAGCTGTTTTTT
D: NA; J: TRBJ1-5; V: TRBV11-3; size: few; CDR3: CASKFDSSNQPQHF; DNA: TGTGCCAGCAAATTCGACAGTAGCAATCAGCCCCAGCATTTT
D: NA; J: TRBJ1-1; V: TRBV18; size: NA; CDR3: CASSPVQMNTEAFF; DNA: TGTGCCAGCTCACCGGTACAGATGAACACTGAAGCTTTCTTT
D: NA; J: TRBJ1-2; V: TRBV4-3; size: NA; CDR3: CASRASRVLNYGYTF; DNA: TGCGCCAGCAGAGCCTCTCGGGTGCTGAACTATGGCTACACCTTC
D: TRBD2; J: TRBJ2-2; V: TRBV6-5; size: once; CDR3: CASTLTSLNTGELFF; DNA: TGTGCCAGCACCTTGACTAGCCTGAACACCGGGGAGCTGTTTTTT
D: NA; J: TRBJ1-1; V: TRBV6-5; size: NA; CDR3: CASSFTSGRSTEAFF; DNA: TGTGCCAGCAGTTTTACTTCTGGCCGGAGCACTGAAGCTTTCTTT
D: NA; J: TRBJ2-7; V: TRBV6-5; size: NA; CDR3: CASSYSRTSYEQYF; DNA: TGTGCCAGCAGTTACTCGCGCACCTCCTACGAGCAGTACTTC
D: TRBD1; J: TRBJ2-4; V: TRBV14; size: once; CDR3: CASSPYSGTGVRENIQYF; DNA: TGTGCCAGCAGCCCCTACTCCGGGACAGGGGTTCGGGAAAACATTCAGTACTTC
D: NA; J: TRBJ2-1; V: TRBV4-1; size: NA; CDR3: CASSQLGLSSYNEQFF; DNA: TGCGCCAGCAGCCAATTGGGACTTAGCTCCTACAATGAGCAGTTCTTC
D: NA; J: TRBJ2-7; V: TRBV12-5; size: NA; CDR3: CASGSGQEQYF; DNA: TGTGCTAGTGGTTCAGGTCAGGAGCAGTACTTC
D: NA; J: TRBJ1-3; V: TRBV7-3; size: once; CDR3: CASSLRFGGKWVGNTIYF; DNA: TGTGCCAGCAGCTTAAGGTTCGGGGGGAAGTGGGTTGGAAACACCATATATTTT
D: NA; J: TRBJ1-5; V: TRBV28; size: NA; CDR3: CAGLRQVSNQPQHF; DNA: TGTGCCGGCTTAAGACAGGTTAGCAATCAGCCCCAGCATTTT
D: TRBD2; J: TRBJ2-3; V: TRBV6-1; size: NA; CDR3: CASSGLAGGGGTDTQYF; DNA: TGTGCCAGCAGTGGGCTAGCGGGAGGCGGTGGCACAGATACGCAGTATTTT
D: TRBD2; J: TRBJ2-1; V: TRBV7-3; size: NA; CDR3: CASGLAAGGNEQFF; DNA: TGTGCCAGCGGACTTGCAGCGGGAGGAAATGAGCAGTTCTTC
D: TRBD1; J: TRBJ1-5; V: TRBV28; size: NA; CDR3: CASGSTGGLVGNQPQHF; DNA: TGTGCCAGCGGGTCGACAGGGGGCTTGGTGGGCAATCAGCCCCAGCATTTT
D: NA; J: TRBJ2-7; V: TRBV4-1; size: NA; CDR3: CASSQAPLQGLGAYEQYF; DNA: TGCGCCAGCAGCCAAGCACCCCTCCAGGGATTAGGGGCCTACGAGCAGTACTTC
D: NA; J: TRBJ1-2; V: TRBV12-5; size: NA; CDR3: CASGDLSGGARGYTF; DNA: TGTGCTAGTGGGGATTTATCGGGGGGCGCGCGGGGCTACACCTTC
D: NA; J: TRBJ2-1; V: TRBV27; size: NA; CDR3: CASRVLSGSNEQFF; DNA: TGTGCCAGCAGAGTCCTGAGTGGGAGCAATGAGCAGTTCTTC
D: NA; J: TRBJ1-5; V: TRBV20-1; size: NA; CDR3: CSASRGVGGIGQPQHF; DNA: TGCAGTGCTAGTAGAGGAGTGGGGGGGATCGGTCAGCCCCAGCATTTT
D: NA; J: TRBJ1-2; V: TRBV30; size: NA; CDR3: CASQAGVDYGYTF; DNA: TGTGCCTCGCAGGCCGGGGTGGACTATGGCTACACCTTC
D: TRBD1; J: TRBJ1-4; V: TRBV5-4; size: NA; CDR3: CASSIGQGDEKLFF; DNA: TGTGCCAGCAGCATCGGACAGGGGGATGAAAAACTGTTTTTT
D: NA; J: TRBJ1-1; V: TRBV2; size: NA; CDR3: CASSEAPDTEAFF; DNA: TGTGCCAGCAGTGAAGCTCCCGACACTGAAGCTTTCTTT
D: NA; J: TRBJ2-5; V: TRBV4-3; size: NA; CDR3: CASSQEGLRGETQYF; DNA: TGCGCCAGCAGCCAAGAAGGTTTGAGGGGGGAGACCCAGTACTTC
D: TRBD1; J: TRBJ1-4; V: TRBV18; size: NA; CDR3: CASSPGDRNEKLFF; DNA: TGCGCCAGCTCACCAGGGGACAGGAATGAAAAACTGTTTTTT
D: TRBD1; J: TRBJ1-2; V: TRBV5-1; size: NA; CDR3: CASSFRDRGDYGYTF; DNA: TGCGCCAGCAGCTTTCGGGACAGGGGTGACTATGGCTACACCTTC
D: NA; J: TRBJ2-1; V: TRBV27; size: NA; CDR3: CASSFEGPSSYNEQFF; DNA: TGTGCCAGCAGTTTTGAGGGCCCGAGCTCCTACAATGAGCAGTTCTTC
D: NA; J: TRBJ2-4; V: TRBV27; size: NA; CDR3: CASSLSFGRGLAKNIQYF; DNA: TGTGCCAGCAGTTTATCTTTCGGACGTGGACTAGCCAAAAACATTCAGTACTTC
D: TRBD2; J: TRBJ2-7; V: TRBV12-5; size: NA; CDR3: CASGRSGSSYEQYF; DNA: TGTGCTAGTGGCCGTAGCGGGAGCTCCTACGAGCAGTACTTC
D: NA; J: TRBJ2-5; V: TRBV27; size: NA; CDR3: CASSGAARRETQYF; DNA: TGTGCCTCCTCGGGAGCAGCAAGACGAGAGACCCAGTACTTC
D: NA; J: TRBJ1-5; V: TRBV29-1; size: NA; CDR3: CSVADAGQPQHF; DNA: TGCAGCGTTGCGGATGCGGGGCAGCCCCAGCATTTT